Below, 18 T cell receptor beta chains from the same sample are listed, as sequenced in a study of T cell responses to AZD1222 COVID-19 vaccine. Produced via immunoSEQ multiplex PCR; TCRdb's table is partial and in-frame only. The sample gives approximately 71,000 clones, about 80% of which show up once; about 12% is in the top ten. Here the sequenced sample was peripheral blood, taken on day 0 of AZD1222 vaccination. The source is an adult in good health.

This rearrangement joins TRBV12-3 or TRBV12-4 to TRBJ1-4; the D is unclear. The CDR3 spans 11 residues. V lost 3 bases, J lost 8 bases, and 4 bases lay in between. In DNA form, the CDR3 reads TGTGCCAGCAGTTTTAAAGAAAAACTGTTTTTT. It translates to CASSFKEKLFF.

J is TRBJ1-5 and V is TRBV18; 8 nucleotides align to TRBD1. The length of the CDR3 is 17 residues. Losses at the gene ends were 3 bases for V and 1 base for J; bases not matched to a gene: 8. The germline V gene encodes CDR1 KGHSH and CDR2 LQKENI. The CDR3 DNA reads as TGTGCCAGCTCACCTCCCAGGGGGCAAGCAAGCAATCAGCCCCAGCATTTT. It yields the protein CASSPPRGQASNQPQHF. Complete variable domain (other parts from reference TRBV18 and TRBJ1-5): NAGVMQNPRHLVRRRGQEARLRCSPMKGHSHVYWYRQLPEEGLKFMVYLQKENIIDESGMPKERFSAEFPKEGPSILRIQQVVRGDSAAYFCASSPPRGQASNQPQHFGDGTRLSIL.

The CDR3 sequence: CASSVRDRAQFF. The CDR3 nucleotides read TGTGCCAGTAGTGTCCGGGACAGGGCCCAATTCTTC. The genes are TRBV19 and TRBJ2-1, with 9 bases identical to TRBD1. CDR3 length: 12 amino acids. J was trimmed by 16 bases and V by 5 bases; bases with no gene match: 9. Germline V gives CDR1 LNHDA, CDR2 SQIVND (reference sequence).

The V gene is TRBV27, the J gene TRBJ2-7, with TRBD1 matching over 10 bases. With 5 bases clipped from V and 6 bases from J, the junction kept 10 bases outside the gene matches. The CDR3 has 15 amino acids. Germline CDR1 is MNHEY and CDR2 is SMNVEV (reference sequence). The CDR3 sequence: CASSRTGGYLGEQYF. CDR3 bases: TGTGCCAGCAGTAGGACAGGGGGGTATCTCGGCGAGCAGTACTTC.

The V and J genes are TRBV24-1 and TRBJ1-2; D call uncertain. The germline V gene has CDR1 KGHDR and CDR2 SFDVKD. The V end was cut by 4 bases, the J end by 5 bases, with 4 bases between. The CDR3 runs 11 residues. As DNA, the CDR3 is TGTGCCACCAGTGAGGGATATGGCTACACCTTC. Translated: CATSEGYGYTF.

V usage is TRBV5-6 and J usage is TRBJ1-6; D gene ambiguous. The V end lost 0 bases, the J end lost 0 bases, and 4 bases lay between the germline ends. This CDR3 contains 15 residues. Germline V lookup: CDR1 SGHDT, CDR2 YYEEEE. The CDR3 spells CASSLGSSYNSPLHF. The CDR3 region has the DNA TGTGCCAGCAGCTTGGGCAGCTCCTATAATTCACCCCTCCACTTT.

To note about this clone: At one of its ends the junction is not consistent with the germline gene, which may arise from a read error. The chain carries TRBV6-1 and TRBJ1-6, with a weak D call TRBD1 (6 bases). There are 14 residues in the CDR3. The germline V gene encodes CDR1 MNHNS and CDR2 SASEGT. CDR3 region: CASSEGGLDSPLHF. In DNA form, the CDR3 reads TGTGCCAGCAGCGAAGGGGGGCTCGATTCACCCCTCCACTTT.

The sample holds a few counts of this clone. CDR3 nucleotide sequence: TGTGCCAGCAGCAAGAGAATTCTAGCGGGGAAACGCTACGAGCAGTACTTC. This sequence encodes CASSKRILAGKRYEQYF. J is TRBJ2-7 and V is TRBV21-1; the table calls TRBD2, which could not be checked here. TRBV21-1 is deemed a pseudogene. There are 17 residues in the CDR3.

The chain carries TRBV9 and TRBJ2-3; D possibly matches TRBD1 or TRBD2 (6 bases each). V gave up 3 bases and J gave up 4 bases, with 15 bases separating them. CDR3 length equals 15 residues. CDR1 and CDR2 (germline): SGDLS, YYNGEE. CDR3 region: CASSAAPGAADTQYF. The CDR3 DNA is TGTGCCAGCAGCGCTGCACCGGGGGCGGCAGATACGCAGTATTTT.

J is TRBJ2-7 and V is TRBV7-9, with 7 bases aligning to TRBD1. V trimming: 8 bases; J trimming: 0 bases; junction bases outside the gene matches: 7. CDR1 and CDR2 from the germline V gene are SEHNR and FQNEAQ (reference sequence). The CDR3 sequence is 14 residues long. Written as DNA, the CDR3 is TGTGCCAGCGAGAACCGGGACAGCTCCTACGAGCAGTACTTC. This gives the protein CASENRDSSYEQYF.

The rearrangement links TRBV4-1 to TRBJ1-1, with a tentative D call TRBD1 (5 bases). Germline CDR1 MGHRA, CDR2 YSYEKL. This CDR3 is built from 18 residues. Trimming pared 1 base from V and 0 bases from J, leaving 18 bases between. This CDR3 is CASSQGSVRGSMNTEAFF. The CDR3 DNA follows: TGCGCCAGCAGCCAAGGGAGCGTCCGGGGGAGCATGAACACTGAAGCTTTCTTT.

The genes are TRBV6-5 and TRBJ1-2, with D possibly being TRBD1 (5 bases). The CDR3 has 16 amino acids. V was clipped by 4 bases and J by 7 bases, with 22 bases between them. Germline V gene sequence: CDR1 MNHEY, CDR2 SVGAGI. CDR3 DNA sequence: TGTGCCAGCAGTTCTATTGGGAGGGGCGGAGAACCTGGCTACACCTTC. Translated, it gives CASSSIGRGGEPGYTF.

In its sample, this clone was seen once. This chain connects TRBV28 to TRBJ1-1; 7 bases align to TRBD1. The CDR3 loop spans 15 amino acids. V shed 5 bases and J 0 bases; nucleotides not matched to a gene: 6. Germline loops: CDR1 MDHEN, CDR2 SYDVKM. CDR3 sequence (DNA): TGTGCCAGCAGTCTAGGGGGCCTCATGAACACTGAAGCTTTCTTT. Translating it yields CASSLGGLMNTEAFF.

The rearrangement uses TRBV4-1 and TRBJ1-2, with 9 bases fitting TRBD1. Per the germline V gene, CDR1 is MGHRA and CDR2 is YSYEKL. The CDR3 loop spans 16 amino acids. V trimming: 4 bases; J trimming: 1 base; junction bases outside the gene matches: 7. CDR3 loop: CASSPLGQGNNYGYTF. The DNA of the CDR3 is TGCGCCAGCAGCCCCCTGGGACAGGGAAATAACTATGGCTACACCTTC.

The rearrangement uses TRBV11-2 and TRBJ2-3, with 7 bases identical to TRBD2. Germline V gene sequence: CDR1 SGHAT, CDR2 FQNNGV. CDR3 length equals 15 residues. V lost 5 bases and J lost 5; bases outside the gene matches: 10. Here the CDR3 DNA reads TGTGCCAGCAGCCTGCGGGGAGGGGTGATAGATACGCAGTATTTT. It yields the protein CASSLRGGVIDTQYF.

The chain links TRBV19 to TRBJ1-5; D is possibly TRBD1 (6 bases). Germline V gene lookup returns CDR1 LNHDA and CDR2 SQIVND (reference sequence). CDR3 size: 15 residues. V shed 3 bases and J shed 6 bases, with 15 bases lying between them. As DNA, the CDR3 is TGTGCCAGTAGTATGTTTTCAGGGGCCGGTCAGCCCCAGCATTTT. Translating gives CASSMFSGAGQPQHF.

In its sample, this clone was seen a few times. The chain couples TRBV5-4 to TRBJ1-1; D gene uncertain. V gave up 3 bases and J gave up 0 bases, with 12 bases separating them. The CDR3 spans 15 residues. CDR1 is SGHNT and CDR2 is YYREEE in the germline V gene (reference sequence). The CDR3 region is CASSWSSGVNTEAFF. In DNA, the CDR3 is TGTGCCAGCAGCTGGAGCAGCGGAGTGAACACTGAAGCTTTCTTT.

This sequence joins TRBV25-1 and TRBJ1-1; tentative D call: TRBD1 (5 bases). Trimming stripped 6 bases from V and 6 bases from J, with 17 bases between. CDR3 length: 14 amino acids. The germline CDR1 and CDR2 sequences are MGHDK and SYGVNS. CDR3 residues: CASRVHGGTAEAFF. In nucleotides, the CDR3 is TGTGCCAGCAGGGTTCATGGGGGTACCGCTGAAGCTTTCTTT.